The entry below gives a single T cell receptor (beta chain) sequence along with its context. Its antigen is not identified. V shed 6 bases and J shed 2 bases, with 20 bases lying between them. The CDR3 spans 15 residues. Germline V gives CDR1 SQVTM, CDR2 ANQGSEA. The study's library attached unique molecular identifiers to single cDNA molecules. MiXCR was run by TCRdb on the RACE reads, yielding one entry per CDR3 protein. The sample lists roughly 120,000 distinct CDR3 sequences, about 9% occurring once. The data belong to a study of human T cells and chemical hapten exposure. Study-wide results and limits: With DPC sensitization, TCRs exceeding 1 in 1000 frequency showed no change.

Time point here: healthy volunteer bleed at 2 weeks. It was unfractionated whole blood from which total RNA was extracted. This sequence originates from a male donor in good health. Some clones in this sample may be carry-over from other donors' samples. The sequencing input was whole blood. This rearrangement joins TRBV29-1 to TRBJ2-7; D possibly corresponds to TRBD1 (6 bases). In DNA, the CDR3 is TGCAGCGTGAAAAACACCGGGACACTTCCCTACGAGCAGTACTTC. Its translation: CSVKNTGTLPYEQYF.